This record looks at one T cell receptor beta chain sequence and its context. Antigen specificity is unknown. CDR3 length: 14 residues. Germline CDR1 and CDR2: MGHDK and SYGVNS. This sample was included in a study of cytomegalovirus exposure and HLA in healthy donors. Study observations and caveats: Available immune exposure information covered CMV serostatus only. Many donors shared some public TCRs, even though most TCR sequences were rare.

PCR amplification relied on 60 Vbeta primers (plus 13 Jbeta primers). Data came from immunoSEQ multiplex PCR; TCRdb stores just in-frame clones and leaves some out. Among approximately 200,000 clones, 82% were seen once, and the ten largest hold roughly 0.098%. The chain carries TRBV25-1 and TRBJ2-5; D is perhaps TRBD2 (5 bases). The J call may be incorrect, as the DNA end agrees better with TRBJ2-7. The sequence came from a boy younger than 10 in good health and CMV-seronegative. The specimen was PBMCs. CDR3 protein: CASSEMPLADEQYF. The CDR3 bases are TGTGCCAGCAGTGAAATGCCCCTAGCCGACGAGCAGTACTTC.